This TCR beta chain was retrieved from a study of shared clonotypes between healthy human individuals. This CDR3 contains 16 residues. V lost 0 bases to trimming and J lost 4 bases; unmatched junction nucleotides: 8. Germline CDR1 LNHNV, CDR2 YYDKDF (reference sequence). The unsorted PBMC sample used ten immunoSEQ deep assay plates. Assay: immunoSEQ multiplex PCR; the TCRdb copy retains only in-frame clones and omits some. The sample comprises about 490,000 clones, roughly 80% of which are singletons, and approximately 11% rests with the top ten. The V gene is TRBV15, the J gene TRBJ2-7; 8 positions agree with TRBD1. The sequenced material came from PBMCs. The source of this sequence is a woman in her 40s in good health. Some clones in this sample may be carry-over from other donors' samples. For the CDR3, the DNA is TGTGCCACCAGCAGAGATCGGGACAGGAGTATATACGAGCAGTACTTC. It specifies CATSRDRDRSIYEQYF.